The 10 T cell receptor beta chains in this list originate from one sample, sequenced in a study of tumor-infiltrating lymphocytes in primary liver carcinoma. The roughly 19-32 mg bulk tissue piece was not sorted before simultaneous RNA and DNA extraction. Total RNA amounting to 450 to 500 ng was the source from which TCR beta cDNA was made with a constant-region primer. Slightly modified ARM-PCR with three nested multiplex PCR rounds yielded TCR beta libraries. Primers for the first two PCR rounds were TRBV1-TRBV30 forward primers and a C-beta reverse primer (about 11 cycles per round). Using its own MiXCR run on the multiplex PCR reads, TCRdb lists one record per CDR3 protein. The sample lists roughly 100,000 distinct CDR3 sequences, 80% to 85% seen once, with approximately 21% in the top ten. The material sequenced was liver tumor tissue from sampling region 3. Sample subset: tumor region T3, left-lateral pole. The receptors shown here come from a man in his forties with primary liver carcinoma and hepatitis B virus infection.

As concerns this clonotype: Mismatch with germline at one junction end may stem from a read error. J is TRBJ2-7 and V is TRBV28; 7 nucleotides align to TRBD1. The CDR3 has 14 residues. From germline, CDR1 is MDHEN and CDR2 SYDVKM. CDR3 bases: TGTGCCAGCAGTTTTACAGGGGTCTCCTATGAGCAGTACTTC. It translates to CASSFTGVSYEQYF.

CDR3 sequence (DNA): TGTGCCAGCACCCTGGCATGGCGCGGATCCTACGAGCAGTACTTC. Its protein is CASTLAWRGSYEQYF. The genes are TRBV4-2 and TRBJ2-7; no clear D. Trimming cost V 7 bases and J 1 base, with 17 bases left between them. The CDR3 runs 15 residues. Germline V gene sequence: CDR1 LGHNA, CDR2 YNFKEQ.

This clonotype was observed a single time. This could be a read error, since a much larger clone is one nucleotide away. This chain joins TRBV28 and TRBJ1-5, with a tentative D call TRBD1 (6 bases). The germline V gene encodes CDR1 MDHEN and CDR2 SYDVKM. The CDR3 sequence is 15 residues long. CDR3 loop: CASSFEGESNQSQHF. The CDR3 coding sequence is TGTGCCAGCAGTTTCGAGGGGGAGAGCAATCAGTCCCAGCATTTT.

The rearrangement uses TRBV30 and TRBJ2-3; weak D call: TRBD1 (6 bases). In germline, CDR1 is GTSNPN, CDR2 SVGIG (reference sequence). This CDR3 region has 13 residues. Trimming took 2 bases from V and 10 from J, leaving 16 bases between them. CDR3 sequence: CAWSTGYPYAQYF. CDR3 DNA: TGTGCCTGGAGTACAGGGTACCCATATGCGCAGTATTTT.

With respect to this clonotype: At one boundary the junction diverges from the germline segment, which might be a read error. The chain links TRBV12-3 or TRBV12-4 to TRBJ1-1, with unresolved D. The CDR3 extends over 13 amino acids. CDR3 protein: CASTLSPNTGAFF. The CDR3 nucleotides are TGTGCCAGCACCCTTTCCCCGAACACTGGAGCTTTCTTT.

The rearrangement joins TRBV7-9 to TRBJ2-1; tentatively, D is TRBD1 (5 bases). From germline, CDR1 is SEHNR and CDR2 FQNEAQ (reference sequence). The V gene lost 10 bases and the J gene lost 9 bases, with 19 bases spanning the gap. This CDR3 is 13 amino acids long. The CDR3 loop is CAISWGLRSEQFF. CDR3 DNA: TGTGCCATCAGTTGGGGCCTCCGCAGTGAGCAGTTCTTC.

This clonotype was counted once. The chain combines TRBV11-3 with TRBJ2-1; D may be TRBD2 (5 bases). CDR3 length: 12 amino acids. The V gene's germline CDR1 is SGHNT and CDR2 YENEEA. The CDR3 DNA reads as TGTGTCACTAGTGTAAATGCCAATGAGCAGTTCTTC. Amino acid sequence: CVTSVNANEQFF. The full variable domain, in which reference TRBV11-3 and TRBJ2-1 provide the parts outside the CDR3, is EAGVVQSPRYKIIEKKQPVAFWCNPISGHNTLYWYLQNLGQGPELLIRYENEEAVDDSQLPKDRFSAERLKGVDSTLKIQPAELGDSAVYLCVTSVNANEQFFGPGTRLTVL.

By its share, this clonotype is medium-sized. V is TRBV29-1 and J is TRBJ2-1; tentatively, D is TRBD2 (7 bases). CDR3 length equals 13 residues. V was clipped by 5 bases and J by 6 bases, with 14 bases between them. Germline loops: CDR1 SQVTM, CDR2 ANQGSEA. In DNA form, the CDR3 reads TGCAGCGTTCAGCTAAGGGGGGGCAATGAGCAGTTCTTC. Amino acid sequence: CSVQLRGGNEQFF.

Of note for this clonotype: Given a much more abundant clone one base away, this may be a read error. V usage is TRBV20-1 and J usage is TRBJ1-5; maybe TRBD1 (5 bases). This CDR3 comprises 13 residues. Per germline, CDR1 DFQATT and CDR2 SNEGSKA (reference sequence). The DNA of the CDR3 is TGCAGTGCTAGGGGACTTAGCATTCAGCCCCAGCATTTT. It encodes CSARGLSIQPQHF.

This clonotype was detected only once. A much larger clone differs by one base, so this may be a read error. J is TRBJ2-1 and V is TRBV5-1, with 9 bases matching TRBD2. The CDR3 contains 14 residues. Germline V gene data show CDR1 as SGHRS and CDR2 as YFSETQ. The CDR3 nucleotides are TGCGTCAGCAGTTCGGCGGGAGGGTACAATGAGCAGTTCTTC. Amino acid sequence: CVSSSAGGYNEQFF.